Presented here are 14 T cell receptor beta chains from one specimen sequenced in a study of blood T cell repertoires in COVID-19. Assay used: immunoSEQ multiplex PCR; TCRdb lists only in-frame clones, some missing. This repertoire shows roughly 160,000 clones, 80% found once; its top ten account for less than 4%. Input material: PBMCs or T cells enriched from blood (not recorded which). These receptors came from a woman between 55 and 75 years old who had recovered from COVID-19.

This rearrangement joins TRBV4-1 to TRBJ1-2; D not certain. In germline, CDR1 is MGHRA, CDR2 YSYEKL. This CDR3 has 12 residues. V lost 2 bases to trimming and J lost 4 bases, with 5 bases between them. Written as DNA, the CDR3 is TGCGCCAGCAGCCAACACACCTATGGCTACACCTTC. Its translation: CASSQHTYGYTF.

The chain carries TRBV7-9 and TRBJ2-1; TRBD2 might be the D (6 bases). V shed 3 bases and J shed 10 bases, with 13 bases lying between them. Germline V gene lookup returns CDR1 SEHNR and CDR2 FQNEAQ (reference sequence). This CDR3 has 13 residues. The CDR3 region is CASSFNAGPEQFF. CDR3 sequence (DNA): TGTGCCAGCAGCTTTAATGCGGGGCCCGAGCAGTTCTTC. Full variable domain (remainder filled in from reference TRBV7-9 and TRBJ2-1): DTGVSQNPRHKITKRGQNVTFRCDPISEHNRLYWYRQTLGQGPEFLTYFQNEAQLEKSRLLSDRFSAERPKGSFSTLEIQRTEQGDSAMYLCASSFNAGPEQFFGPGTRLTVL.

The V gene is TRBV27, the J gene TRBJ1-3; weak D call: TRBD1 (5 bases). Germline loops: CDR1 MNHEY, CDR2 SMNVEV (reference sequence). This CDR3 is built from 15 residues. The ends were cut back, 5 bases at V and 2 bases at J, with 13 bases in the middle. The CDR3 DNA reads as TGTGCCAGCAGTCTAGGGAGGGGCGCTGGAAACACCATATATTTT. Protein sequence: CASSLGRGAGNTIYF.

This sequence joins TRBV27 and TRBJ2-7; D possibly corresponds to TRBD2 (7 bases). CDR3 length: 15 residues. Germline assignment: CDR1 MNHEY and CDR2 SMNVEV (reference sequence). Trimming took off 4 bases at V and 2 bases at J, with 15 bases between the two ends. CDR3 residues: CASSYRAGAAYEQYF. The CDR3 DNA follows: TGTGCCAGCAGTTATCGCGCGGGGGCAGCCTACGAGCAGTACTTC.

This clone was recorded a few times. The chain employs TRBV12-3 or TRBV12-4 and TRBJ2-7, with D possibly matching TRBD1 (5 bases). This CDR3 region has 12 residues. V was cut by 3 bases and J by 3 bases, with 6 bases left in between. The CDR3 sequence is CASSFQGYEQYF. CDR3 nucleotides: TGTGCCAGCAGTTTCCAGGGCTACGAGCAGTACTTC.

This clone has just a few counts. V gene TRBV5-5 combines with J gene TRBJ1-1, with TRBD1 matching over 9 bases. Germline CDR1 and CDR2: SGHKS and YYEKEE (reference sequence). V shed 2 bases, J shed 5 bases, and the junction held 7 bases outside the gene matches. This CDR3 is 15 amino acids long. The CDR3 bases are TGTGCCAGCAGCTTACAGGGACAGGGAGGGACTGAAGCTTTCTTT. This encodes CASSLQGQGGTEAFF.

This clone was detected only a few times. The chain is built from TRBV5-1 and TRBJ2-1; 10 bases line up with TRBD2. The CDR3 is 15 amino acids. V lost 2 bases to trimming and J lost 8 bases; unmatched junction nucleotides: 7. CDR1 and CDR2 from the germline V gene are SGHRS and YFSETQ. CDR3 sequence (DNA): TGCGCCAGCAGCTTCAGCGGGGGGGCCGAAGATGAGCAGTTCTTC. It translates to CASSFSGGAEDEQFF.

The rearrangement joins TRBV18 to TRBJ1-1, with 10 bases that match TRBD1. Germline CDR1 reads KGHSH; CDR2 reads LQKENI. The CDR3 loop spans 15 amino acids. V shed 3 bases and J 4 bases; nucleotides not matched to a gene: 5. CDR3 sequence reads: CASSPRQGAITEAFF. Written as DNA, the CDR3 is TGTGCCAGCTCACCCCGACAGGGGGCAATCACTGAAGCTTTCTTT.

This clone showed up just a few times. The gene calls are TRBV20-1 and TRBJ2-3, with 10 bases matching TRBD2. Germline V gene lookup returns CDR1 DFQATT and CDR2 SNEGSKA (reference sequence). The CDR3 length is 15 residues. V lost 3 bases to trimming and J lost 6 bases; unmatched junction nucleotides: 9. The CDR3 sequence: CSASGVAGGADTQYF. Written as DNA, the CDR3 is TGCAGTGCTAGTGGGGTAGCGGGGGGTGCGGATACGCAGTATTTT.

The chain links TRBV5-8 to TRBJ2-1; 11 nucleotides match TRBD2. The V segment lost 4 bases and the J segment 3 bases; nucleotides outside the gene matches: 3. This CDR3 region has 15 residues. Germline V gene data show CDR1 as SGHTS and CDR2 as YDEGEE. The CDR3 bases are TGTGCCAGCAGCCAAGGGACTAGCGGCTACAATGAGCAGTTCTTC. As protein: CASSQGTSGYNEQFF. Combining the CDR3 with reference TRBV5-8 and TRBJ2-1 gives the whole variable domain EAGVTQSPTHLIKTRGQQATLRCSPISGHTSVYWYQQALGLGLQFLLWYDEGEERNRGNFPPRFSGRQFPNYSSELNVNALELEDSALYLCASSQGTSGYNEQFFGPGTRLTVL.

This sequence joins TRBV21-1 and TRBJ1-4; TRBD1, the D gene given by the table, was not confirmed from the DNA. TRBV21-1 is a pseudogene segment. This CDR3 comprises 15 residues. The chain's CDR3 is CASSKPRQKPEKLFF. The CDR3 DNA sequence: TGTGCCAGCAGCAAGCCTAGACAGAAACCTGAAAAACTGTTTTTT.

The rearrangement joins TRBV2 to TRBJ2-1, with 10 bases that match TRBD2. CDR3 length: 15 residues. Trimming removed 5 bases from V and 2 bases from J; junction bases left unmatched: 3. In germline, CDR1 is SNHLY, CDR2 FYNNEI. The CDR3 DNA reads as TGTGCCAGCAGTTTTACTAGCGGGGCCTACAATGAGCAGTTCTTC. Residues: CASSFTSGAYNEQFF.

The genes are TRBV9 and TRBJ2-2, with 8 bases lining up with TRBD1. J was trimmed by 4 bases and V by 1 base; bases with no gene match: 0. This CDR3 comprises 14 residues. Germline CDR1 reads SGDLS; CDR2 reads YYNGEE. The DNA for the CDR3 is TGTGCCAGCAGCGTAACAGGGGGCACCGGGGAGCTGTTTTTT. It specifies CASSVTGGTGELFF.

This chain connects TRBV27 to TRBJ2-7, with TRBD2 identical over 9 bases. This CDR3 comprises 11 residues. The germline V gene has CDR1 MNHEY and CDR2 SMNVEV (reference sequence). V lost 8 bases and J lost 6; bases outside the gene matches: 2. In DNA form, the CDR3 reads TGTGCCAGCGGGCGGGGGGGCGAGCAGTACTTC. It specifies CASGRGGEQYF.